This T cell receptor (beta chain) originates from a study of T cell responses to AZD1222 COVID-19 vaccine. Study observations and caveats: In all cases, repertoires were sampled only after the peak T cell response. A rise in Spike-specific TCR breadth and depth followed two AZD1222 doses. Donors were largely white British and mainly female; clonal diversity was possibly underestimated. Of spike-specific TCRs, nearly half reportedly target regions left unmutated in variants.

Regarding this clone: What it recognizes is unknown.

V lost 1 base and J 3 bases, leaving 11 bases between the germline ends. The CDR3 extends over 15 amino acids. The germline CDR1 and CDR2 sequences are LNHNV and YYDKDF (reference sequence). Measured with immunoSEQ multiplex PCR; TCRdb has only the in-frame clones, and not every one. The sample has about 140,000 clones, 75% to 90% seen once. The sequencing here drew on peripheral blood, taken on day 0 of AZD1222 vaccination. This receptor was obtained from an adult in good health. This chain joins TRBV15 and TRBJ2-3, with D possibly matching TRBD2 (5 bases). The CDR3 region is CATSRGRRTTDTQYF. The CDR3 coding sequence is TGTGCCACCAGCAGAGGTAGGAGGACGACAGATACGCAGTATTTT.